This T cell receptor (beta chain) was retrieved from a study of T cell responses to AZD1222 COVID-19 vaccine (dated by TCRdb to the early 2020s). For the wider study: A total of just over 230 trial participants underwent TCR sequencing, of whom roughly 210 had received two doses of AZD1222 and approximately 25 had received two doses of the MenACWY control vaccine. Trial participants were enrolled by age into subgroups of 18-55, 56-69 and 70-plus years, and around 140, 26 and 57 TCR-sequenced participants, respectively, were included in these subgroups. Study-level results and caveats: In the small 56-69-year group, the increase in depth fell short of significance, most likely because of low power. Participants were mostly white British and included more females than males, and it was suggested by the authors that clonal diversity may have been underestimated. Epitopes outside the regions mutated in the B.1.351 and B.1.1.7 variants were reportedly recognized by nearly half of the unique spike-specific TCRs. After two AZD1222 doses, both the breadth and the depth of spike-specific TCRs were significantly higher than at day 0 and than in MenACWY recipients. CD4 TCRs associated with the vaccine covered the entire spike protein, and the dominant responses were in regions 160-218 and 743-854. Because no day 14 peak-response samples were available, the repertoires could be characterized only after the peak T cell response. Conclusions about previously exposed vaccinees were limited because only six AZD1222 recipients were SARS-CoV-2 seropositive at baseline.

Interpreted using the paper, the time point label stands for: about 28 days (+/-7) after the second vaccine dose. AZD1222 recipients with second doses at about 4 weeks or about 12 weeks were pooled, because spike-specific TCR depth and breadth did not differ between schedules. The vaccinee samples were drawn from two UK trials, COV001 and COV002, one of which was a single-blind randomized controlled phase 2/3 trial testing AZD1222 (ChAdOx1 nCoV-19) in healthy adults. For TCRbeta chain sequencing, PBMC samples were collected from trial participants at day 0 and at day 28 after the second dose. The germline V gene (reference sequence) sets CDR1 to WNHNN and CDR2 to SYGVQD. From its cysteine to its phenylalanine, the CDR3 spans 15 amino acids. The CDR3 DNA has 45 bases and is translated from base 1. A distance of 19 bases separates the germline ends of V and J, which lose 10 bases and 0 bases respectively.

Worth noting for this clone: Its antigen is currently not known. Base qualities are not recorded, but no much larger clone differs from it by a single base.

The CDR3 regions of human TCRbeta chains were analyzed by immunosequencing. The authors' analysis ran thus. Repertoire TCRs were checked for matches against a reference library of SARS-CoV-2-specific TCRs that had been generated using the MIRA antigen-specificity platform. Breadth meant the fraction of unique TCRs that were SARS-CoV-2-associated, whereas depth meant the fraction of total T cells that were SARS-CoV-2-associated. Using the MIRA data, each spike-specific TCR was assigned both to the spike region to which the TCR was reactive and to a CD4 or CD8 class. Log10-transformed breadth and depth values were compared by one-way ANOVA with Sidak's multiple comparisons tests. TCRdb mirrors the immuneACCESS table, restricted to in-frame sequences. Some clones are absent from its copies; in checked studies, under half trace to an unresolved V gene, and the reason for the others is unknown. V, J and clone size are those of that table, while D and trimming were read from the DNA. The sample yields around 94,000 clones; 75% to 90% were counted once. The biggest ten clones account for roughly 4.5% of the sample.

Sequenced here: peripheral blood, sampled 28 days after the second AZD1222 dose. This receptor was obtained from an adult who received the AZD1222 COVID-19 vaccine. The chain is assembled from TRBV10-1 and TRBJ2-7; no D segment can be confidently identified. The sequenced DNA is TGCGCCATCCCAACCGGTCTGTCCCACTCCTACGAGCAGTACTTC. Its protein product is CAIPTGLSHSYEQYF.